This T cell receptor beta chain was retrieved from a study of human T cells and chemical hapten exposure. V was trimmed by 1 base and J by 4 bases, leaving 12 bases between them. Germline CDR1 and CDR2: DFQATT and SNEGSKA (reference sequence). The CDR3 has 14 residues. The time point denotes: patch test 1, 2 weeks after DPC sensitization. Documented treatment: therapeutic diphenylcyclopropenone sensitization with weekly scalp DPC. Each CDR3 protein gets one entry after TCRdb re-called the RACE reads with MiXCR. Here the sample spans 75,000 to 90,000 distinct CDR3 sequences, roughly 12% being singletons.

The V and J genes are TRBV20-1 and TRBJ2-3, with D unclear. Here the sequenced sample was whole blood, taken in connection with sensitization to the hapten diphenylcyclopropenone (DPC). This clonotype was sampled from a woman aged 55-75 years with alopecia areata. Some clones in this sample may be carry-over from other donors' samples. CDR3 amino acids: CSARATRQADTQYF. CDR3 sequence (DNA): TGCAGTGCTAGAGCTACTCGGCAGGCAGATACGCAGTATTTT.